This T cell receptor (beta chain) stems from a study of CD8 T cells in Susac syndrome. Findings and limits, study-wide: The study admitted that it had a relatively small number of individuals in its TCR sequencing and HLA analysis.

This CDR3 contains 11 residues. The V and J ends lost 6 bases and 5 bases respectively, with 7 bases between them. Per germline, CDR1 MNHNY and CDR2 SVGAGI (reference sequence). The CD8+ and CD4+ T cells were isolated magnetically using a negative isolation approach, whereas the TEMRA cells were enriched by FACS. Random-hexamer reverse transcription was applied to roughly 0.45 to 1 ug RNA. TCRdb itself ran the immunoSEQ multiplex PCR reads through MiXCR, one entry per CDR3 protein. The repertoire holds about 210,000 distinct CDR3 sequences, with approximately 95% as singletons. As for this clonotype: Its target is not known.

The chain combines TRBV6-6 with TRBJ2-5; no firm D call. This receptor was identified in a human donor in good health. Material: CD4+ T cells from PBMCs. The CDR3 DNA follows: TGTGCCAGCAGCCGCCTCGAGACCCAGTACTTC. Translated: CASSRLETQYF.